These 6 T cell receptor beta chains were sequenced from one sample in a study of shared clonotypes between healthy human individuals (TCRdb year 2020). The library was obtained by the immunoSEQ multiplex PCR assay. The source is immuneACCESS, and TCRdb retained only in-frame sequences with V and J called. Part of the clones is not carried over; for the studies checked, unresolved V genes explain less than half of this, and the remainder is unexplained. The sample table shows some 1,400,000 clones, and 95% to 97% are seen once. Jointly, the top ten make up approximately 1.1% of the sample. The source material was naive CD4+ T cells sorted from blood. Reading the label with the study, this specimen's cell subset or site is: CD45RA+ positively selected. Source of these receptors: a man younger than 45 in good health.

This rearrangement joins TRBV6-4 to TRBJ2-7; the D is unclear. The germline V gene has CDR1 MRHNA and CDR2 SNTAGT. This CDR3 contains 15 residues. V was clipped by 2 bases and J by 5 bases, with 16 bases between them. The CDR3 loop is CASSDLRSVENEQYF. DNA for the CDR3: TGTGCCAGCAGTGACCTCCGAAGCGTGGAGAACGAGCAGTACTTC.

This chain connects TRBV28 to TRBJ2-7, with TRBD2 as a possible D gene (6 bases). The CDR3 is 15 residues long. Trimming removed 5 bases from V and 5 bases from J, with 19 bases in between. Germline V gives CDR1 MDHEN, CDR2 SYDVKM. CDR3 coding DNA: TGTGCCAGCAGTCCATTTGGACCGGGACTTAACGAGCAGTACTTC. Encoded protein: CASSPFGPGLNEQYF.

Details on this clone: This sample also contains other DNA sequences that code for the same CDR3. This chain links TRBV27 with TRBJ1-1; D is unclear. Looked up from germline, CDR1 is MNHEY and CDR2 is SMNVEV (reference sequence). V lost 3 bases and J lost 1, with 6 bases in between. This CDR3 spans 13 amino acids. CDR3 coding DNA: TGTGCCAGCAGTTTCGGGTGGAACACTGAAGCTTTCTTT. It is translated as CASSFGWNTEAFF.

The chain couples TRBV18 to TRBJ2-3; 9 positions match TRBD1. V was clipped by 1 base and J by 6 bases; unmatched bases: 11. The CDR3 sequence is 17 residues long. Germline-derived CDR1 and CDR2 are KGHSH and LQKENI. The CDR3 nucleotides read TGTGCCAGCTCACCACGCACCGGGACAGGGAGCGGGGATACGCAGTATTTT. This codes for CASSPRTGTGSGDTQYF.

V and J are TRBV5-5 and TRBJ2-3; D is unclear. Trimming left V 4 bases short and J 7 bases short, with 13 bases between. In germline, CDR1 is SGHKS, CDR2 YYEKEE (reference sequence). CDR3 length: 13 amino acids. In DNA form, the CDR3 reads TGTGCCAGCAGCCTAGGCGCCTCGTATACGCAGTATTTT. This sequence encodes CASSLGASYTQYF. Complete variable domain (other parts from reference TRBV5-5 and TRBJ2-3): DAGVTQSPTHLIKTRGQQVTLRCSPISGHKSVSWYQQVLGQGPQFIFQYYEKEERGRGNFPDRFSARQFPNYSSELNVNALLLGDSALYLCASSLGASYTQYFGPGTRLTVL.

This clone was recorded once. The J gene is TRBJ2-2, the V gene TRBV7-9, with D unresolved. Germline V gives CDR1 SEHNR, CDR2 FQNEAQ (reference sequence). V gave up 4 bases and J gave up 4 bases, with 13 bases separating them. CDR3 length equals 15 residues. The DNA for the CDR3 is TGTGCCAGCAGCTCCCCGGGTGGCGGCACCGGGGAGCTGTTTTTT. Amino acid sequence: CASSSPGGGTGELFF.